This entry features one TCR beta chain sequence. Antigen: not known. The data belong to a study of tumor and adjacent non-tumor tissue in lung cancer. Across the study: The cohort had approximately 13 adenocarcinoma, a couple of squamous cell and 1 small cell patients.

Study outcomes and limitations: Higher tumor TCR diversity was associated with shorter survival. Tumor tissue had significantly higher TCR diversity than normal lung. Tumor repertoires had a smaller top 100 clone share than normal lung.

TCRbeta libraries were built with three rounds of nested PCR, modified from ARM-PCR. A single record per CDR3 protein comes from TCRdb applying MiXCR to the multiplex PCR reads. The top ten hold 32% of the sample, which has about 60,000 distinct CDR3 sequences, more than 55% seen once. RNA was extracted from bulk tissue without any cell sorting. This non-tumor lung sample came from over 3 cm beyond the tumor edge. Sequencing input: distant non-tumor lung tissue. The source is a man aged 65-85 years with non-small cell lung cancer.

The CDR3 spells CASSVGGNSGNTIYF. The DNA for the CDR3 is TGTGCCAGCAGCGTAGGGGGGAACTCTGGAAACACCATATATTTT. The J gene is TRBJ1-3, the V gene TRBV9; a possible D gene is TRBD1 (5 bases). The CDR3 runs to 15 residues. The germline V and J ends were trimmed by 0 bases and 0 bases, with 7 bases remaining between them. The germline V gene encodes CDR1 SGDLS and CDR2 YYNGEE. Full variable domain (missing parts from reference TRBV9 and TRBJ1-3): DSGVTQTPKHLITATGQRVTLRCSPRSGDLSVYWYQQSLDQGLQFLIQYYNGEERAKGNILERFSAQQFPDLHSELNLSSLELGDSALYFCASSVGGNSGNTIYFGEGSWLTVV.